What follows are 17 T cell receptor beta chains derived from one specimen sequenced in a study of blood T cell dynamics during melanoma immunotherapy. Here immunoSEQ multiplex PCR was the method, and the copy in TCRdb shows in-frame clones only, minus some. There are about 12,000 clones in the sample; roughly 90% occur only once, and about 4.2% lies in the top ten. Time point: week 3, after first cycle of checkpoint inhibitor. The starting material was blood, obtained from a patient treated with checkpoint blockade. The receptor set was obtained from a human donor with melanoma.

This CDR3 is CASSQGGTGVYNEQFF. The DNA of the CDR3 is TGTGCCAGCAGCCAAGGTGGGACAGGGGTCTACAATGAGCAGTTCTTC. The chain is built from TRBV4-2 and TRBJ2-1; 10 positions match TRBD1. The V and J ends lost 1 base and 3 bases, in that order; junction bases with no gene match: 3. This CDR3 is 16 amino acids long. Germline-derived CDR1 and CDR2 are LGHNA and YNFKEQ.

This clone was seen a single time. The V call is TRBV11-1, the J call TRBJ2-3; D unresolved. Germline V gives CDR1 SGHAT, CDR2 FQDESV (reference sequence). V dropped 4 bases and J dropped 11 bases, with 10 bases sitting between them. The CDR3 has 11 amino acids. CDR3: CASSSEPVQYF. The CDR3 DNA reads TGTGCCAGCAGCTCAGAGCCAGTGCAGTATTTT. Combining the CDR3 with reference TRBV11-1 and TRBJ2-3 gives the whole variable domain EAEVAQSPRYKITEKSQAVAFWCDPISGHATLYWYRQILGQGPELLVQFQDESVVDDSQLPKDRFSAERLKGVDSTLKIQPAELGDSAMYLCASSSEPVQYFGPGTRLTVL.

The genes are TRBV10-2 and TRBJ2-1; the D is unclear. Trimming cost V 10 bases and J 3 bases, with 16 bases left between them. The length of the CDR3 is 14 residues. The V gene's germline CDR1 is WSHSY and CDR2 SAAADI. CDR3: CATRNTLLYNEQFF. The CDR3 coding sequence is TGCGCCACCCGAAACACGCTACTCTACAATGAGCAGTTCTTC.

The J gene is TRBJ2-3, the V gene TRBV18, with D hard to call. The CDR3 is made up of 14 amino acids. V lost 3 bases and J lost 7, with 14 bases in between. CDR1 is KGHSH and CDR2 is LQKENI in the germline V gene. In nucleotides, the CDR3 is TGTGCCAGCTCACCTTCCTATGAGGCATATACGCAGTATTTT. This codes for CASSPSYEAYTQYF.

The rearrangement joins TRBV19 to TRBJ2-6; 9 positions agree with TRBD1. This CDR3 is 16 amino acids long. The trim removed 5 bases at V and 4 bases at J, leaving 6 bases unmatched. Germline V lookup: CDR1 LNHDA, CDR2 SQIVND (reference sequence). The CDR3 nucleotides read TGTGCCAGTAGTCCACAGGGGGCCCCCGGGGCCAACGTCCTGACTTTC. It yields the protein CASSPQGAPGANVLTF.

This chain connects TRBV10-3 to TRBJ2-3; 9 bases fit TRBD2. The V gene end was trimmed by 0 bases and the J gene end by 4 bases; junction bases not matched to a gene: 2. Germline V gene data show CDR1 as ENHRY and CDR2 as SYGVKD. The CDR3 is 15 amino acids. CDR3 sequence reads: CAISESSGSADTQYF. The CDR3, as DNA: TGTGCCATCAGTGAGTCTAGCGGGAGCGCAGATACGCAGTATTTT.

This chain's CDR3 is CASSHHPGRSIEQYF. The CDR3 DNA sequence: TGCGCCAGCAGCCACCACCCAGGCCGGTCGATCGAGCAGTACTTC. The chain carries TRBV4-1 and TRBJ2-7; D not certain. In germline, CDR1 is MGHRA, CDR2 YSYEKL. CDR3 size: 15 residues. V shed 3 bases and J shed 6 bases, with 18 bases lying between them.

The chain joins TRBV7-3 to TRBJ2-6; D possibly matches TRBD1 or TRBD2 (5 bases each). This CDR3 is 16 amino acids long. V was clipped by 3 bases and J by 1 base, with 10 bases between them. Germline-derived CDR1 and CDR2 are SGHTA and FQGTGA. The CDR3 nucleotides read TGTGCCAGCAGCTTCGGGACCCTATCTGGGGCCAACGTCCTGACTTTC. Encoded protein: CASSFGTLSGANVLTF.

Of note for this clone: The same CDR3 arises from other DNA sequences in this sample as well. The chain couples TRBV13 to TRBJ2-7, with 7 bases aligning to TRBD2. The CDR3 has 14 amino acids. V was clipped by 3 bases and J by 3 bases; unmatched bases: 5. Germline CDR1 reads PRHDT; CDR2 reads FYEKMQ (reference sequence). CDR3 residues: CASSLATGGYEQYF. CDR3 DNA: TGTGCCAGCAGCTTGGCGACGGGGGGCTACGAGCAGTACTTC.

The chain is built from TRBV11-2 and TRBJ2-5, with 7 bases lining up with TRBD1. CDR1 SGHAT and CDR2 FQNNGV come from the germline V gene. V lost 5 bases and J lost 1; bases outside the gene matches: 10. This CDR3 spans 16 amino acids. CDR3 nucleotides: TGTGCCAGCAGCGAGAGGGCCAGGGGGTCCCAAGAGACCCAGTACTTC. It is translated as CASSERARGSQETQYF.

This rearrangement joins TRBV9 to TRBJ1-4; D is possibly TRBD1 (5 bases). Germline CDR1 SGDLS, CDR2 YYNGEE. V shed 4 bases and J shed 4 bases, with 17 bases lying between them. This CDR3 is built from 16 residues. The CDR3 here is CASSRSAGDGNEKLFF. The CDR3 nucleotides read TGTGCCAGCAGCCGTTCGGCGGGGGACGGTAATGAAAAACTGTTTTTT.

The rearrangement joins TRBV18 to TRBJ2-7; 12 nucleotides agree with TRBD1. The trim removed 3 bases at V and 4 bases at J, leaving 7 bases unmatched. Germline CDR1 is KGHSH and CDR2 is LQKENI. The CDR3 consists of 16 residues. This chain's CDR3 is CASSPAGTGGGYEQYF. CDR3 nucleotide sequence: TGTGCCAGCTCACCCGCCGGGACAGGGGGCGGGTACGAGCAGTACTTC.

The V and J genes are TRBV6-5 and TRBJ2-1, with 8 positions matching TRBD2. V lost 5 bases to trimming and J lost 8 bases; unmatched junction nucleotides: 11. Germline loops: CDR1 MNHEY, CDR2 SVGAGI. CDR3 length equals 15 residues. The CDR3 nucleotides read TGTGCCAGCAGTAAGGCGGGAGGTCATTCACATGAGCAGTTCTTC. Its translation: CASSKAGGHSHEQFF.

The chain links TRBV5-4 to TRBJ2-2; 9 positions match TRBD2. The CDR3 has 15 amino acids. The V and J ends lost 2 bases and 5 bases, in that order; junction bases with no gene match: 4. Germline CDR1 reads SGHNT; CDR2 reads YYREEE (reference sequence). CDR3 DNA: TGTGCCAGCAGCTTTAGCGGGAGTGGAACCGGGGAGCTGTTTTTT. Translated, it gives CASSFSGSGTGELFF.

CDR3 sequence: CASSLGTSGRAGGELFF. In nucleotides, the CDR3 is TGTGCCAGCAGCTTGGGGACTAGCGGGAGGGCCGGCGGGGAGCTGTTTTTT. The V and J genes are TRBV5-4 and TRBJ2-2; 15 bases agree with TRBD2. Per the germline V gene, CDR1 is SGHNT and CDR2 is YYREEE (reference sequence). Trimming at V came to 0 bases and at J to 7 bases, leaving 4 bases not matched to a gene. The CDR3 extends over 17 amino acids. Together with reference TRBV5-4 and TRBJ2-2, the CDR3 gives the full variable domain: ETGVTQSPTHLIKTRGQQVTLRCSSQSGHNTVSWYQQALGQGPQFIFQYYREEENGRGNFPPRFSGLQFPNYSSELNVNALELDDSALYLCASSLGTSGRAGGELFFGEGSRLTVL.

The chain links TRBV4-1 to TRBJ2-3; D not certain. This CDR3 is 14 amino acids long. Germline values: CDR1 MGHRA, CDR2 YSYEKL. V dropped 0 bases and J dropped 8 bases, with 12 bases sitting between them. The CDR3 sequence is CASSQDQVQSTQYF. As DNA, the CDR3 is TGCGCCAGCAGCCAAGATCAGGTACAGTCTACGCAGTATTTT.

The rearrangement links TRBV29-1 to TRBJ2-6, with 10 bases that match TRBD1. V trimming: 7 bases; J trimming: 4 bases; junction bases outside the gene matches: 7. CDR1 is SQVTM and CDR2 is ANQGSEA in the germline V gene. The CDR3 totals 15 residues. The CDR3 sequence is CSATGTGDGANVLTF. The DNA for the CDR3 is TGCAGCGCCACCGGGACAGGGGACGGGGCCAACGTCCTGACTTTC.